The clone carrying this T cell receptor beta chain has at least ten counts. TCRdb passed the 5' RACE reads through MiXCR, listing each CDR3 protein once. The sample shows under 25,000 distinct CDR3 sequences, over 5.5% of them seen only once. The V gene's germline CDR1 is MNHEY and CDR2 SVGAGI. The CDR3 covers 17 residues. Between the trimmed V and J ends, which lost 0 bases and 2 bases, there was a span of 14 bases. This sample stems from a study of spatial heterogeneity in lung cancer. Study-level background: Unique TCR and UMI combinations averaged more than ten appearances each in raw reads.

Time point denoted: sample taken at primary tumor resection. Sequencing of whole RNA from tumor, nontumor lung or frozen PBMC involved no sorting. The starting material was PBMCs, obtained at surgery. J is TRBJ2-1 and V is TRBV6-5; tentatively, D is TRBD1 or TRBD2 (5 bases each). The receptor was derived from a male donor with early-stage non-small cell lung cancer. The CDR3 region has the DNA TGTGCCAGCAGTTACTCGGGGGTAGGTGGGGCCTACAATGAGCAGTTCTTC. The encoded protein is CASSYSGVGGAYNEQFF.